These T cell receptor beta chains were read from a single sample in a study of CD4 T cells in relation to SARS-CoV-2 and coronaviruses. Repertoires were generated with immunoSEQ multiplex PCR, while TCRdb's copy carries only in-frame clones and drops some. The data contain roughly 63,000 clones, approximately 94% of them singletons. Input material: naive CD4+ T cells from PBMCs. The source is a human donor in good health. CDR3s include the opening cysteine and the closing phenylalanine or tryptophan. A D gene is named only where the DNA matches it firmly. Only part of the rows carry a size: once, few, many, or a class if the clone is expanded.

J gene | D gene | V gene | clone size | CDR3 DNA | CDR3 protein
TRBJ1-4 | NA | TRBV5-4 | NA | TGTGCCAGCAGCTCGAAGCGATTTGACAGCCTAAATGAAAAACTGTTTTTT | CASSSKRFDSLNEKLFF
TRBJ1-3 | NA | TRBV19 | NA | TGTGCCAGTAGTATAGACCCCGGCCGGAACACCATATATTTT | CASSIDPGRNTIYF
TRBJ2-1 | TRBD1 | TRBV27 | few | TGTGCCAGCAGTCCAGACAGGGGCCCCTACAATGAGCAGTTCTTC | CASSPDRGPYNEQFF
TRBJ2-3 | NA | TRBV28 | NA | TGTGCCAGCAGTTTATTCGGCTCGTCGGATACGCAGTATTTT | CASSLFGSSDTQYF
TRBJ2-3 | TRBD2 | TRBV19 | once | TGTGCCAGCGGACTAGCGGGAGTCGTGGATACGCAGTATTTT | CASGLAGVVDTQYF
TRBJ2-7 | TRBD2 | TRBV6-1 | once | TGTGCCAGCAGTGAAAAGGCTAGCGGGGTCTACGAGCAGTACTTC | CASSEKASGVYEQYF
TRBJ1-4 | NA | TRBV9 | NA | TGTGCCAGCAGCGTAGACCGGTCCGTTAATGAAAAACTGTTTTTT | CASSVDRSVNEKLFF
TRBJ2-1 | TRBD2 | TRBV24-1 | NA | TGTGCCACCAGTCTCGCGGGAGGGTTGGTCGATGAGCAGTTCTTC | CATSLAGGLVDEQFF
TRBJ2-5 | NA | TRBV9 | NA | TGTGCCAGCAGCTCCGGGACCTTCCAAGAGACCCAGTACTTC | CASSSGTFQETQYF
TRBJ2-7 | NA | TRBV6-5 | NA | TGTGCCAGCAGTTACTCTTTGGGTACCCACGAGCAGTACTTC | CASSYSLGTHEQYF
TRBJ2-1 | NA | TRBV30 | NA | TGTGCCTGGAGTGGGGCGGCGGCACAGTTCTTC | CAWSGAAAQFF
TRBJ1-1 | TRBD1 | TRBV28 | NA | TGTGCCAGCAGTTCGGGACAGGGCTATACTGAAGCTTTCTTT | CASSSGQGYTEAFF
TRBJ2-5 | NA | TRBV27 | NA | TGTGCCAGCAGACCCCAAGAGAGAGAGACCCAGTACTTC | CASRPQERETQYF
TRBJ1-1 | NA | TRBV5-1 | NA | TGCGCCAGCAGCCCCGGATCGACGGGGTCGACTGAAGCTTTCTTT | CASSPGSTGSTEAFF
TRBJ2-1 | NA | TRBV19 | NA | TGTGCCAGTACAACAGGGTTTTTGTCCTACAATGAGCAGTTCTTC | CASTTGFLSYNEQFF
TRBJ1-1 | TRBD1 | TRBV5-1 | NA | TGCGCCAGCAGCTTCACAGGGGCTAACACTGAAGCTTTCTTT | CASSFTGANTEAFF
TRBJ1-4 | NA | TRBV28 | NA | TGTGCCAGCAGTTTAACAGGGCTCTCCGGAAAACTGTTTTTT | CASSLTGLSGKLFF
TRBJ2-1 | TRBD2 | TRBV7-2 | NA | TGTGCCAGCAGCTTAGGCGAGTTGAGCGGGAGGACCAATGAGCAGTTCTTC | CASSLGELSGRTNEQFF
TRBJ2-7 | TRBD1 | TRBV7-6 | NA | TGTGCCAGCAGCTTATTTCCGGGACAGGGTCAGGGCGAGCAGTACTTC | CASSLFPGQGQGEQYF
TRBJ2-7 | TRBD2 | TRBV30 | NA | TGTGCCTGGGACGCGGGGGTTTACTACGAGCAGTACTTC | CAWDAGVYYEQYF
TRBJ1-5 | NA | TRBV19 | NA | TGTGCCAGTAGTATAGAGGGGAGCCGGAGCAATCAGCCCCAGCATTTT | CASSIEGSRSNQPQHF
TRBJ2-5 | TRBD1 | TRBV7-3 | NA | TGTGCCAGCAGCGTATCGGGACAGTACCAAGAGACCCAGTACTTC | CASSVSGQYQETQYF
TRBJ1-2 | TRBD1 | TRBV28 | NA | TGTGCCAGCAGTTTTCGACAGGGAGGGGGCTACACCTTC | CASSFRQGGGYTF
TRBJ1-3 | TRBD1 | TRBV27 | NA | TGTGCCAGCAGCCCACAGGGGGCTGGAAACACCATATATTTT | CASSPQGAGNTIYF
TRBJ1-5 | TRBD1 | TRBV5-1 | NA | TGCGCCAGCACCCGAGGGGACAGCCAGCCCCAGCATTTT | CASTRGDSQPQHF
TRBJ2-1 | TRBD2 | TRBV19 | NA | TGTGCCAGTAGGATACAACTAGCGGGTTACAATGAGCAGTTCTTC | CASRIQLAGYNEQFF
TRBJ2-2 | TRBD1 | TRBV5-1 | NA | TGCGCCAGCAGCTGGGACAGGGCGAACACCGGGGAGCTGTTTTTT | CASSWDRANTGELFF
TRBJ1-2 | NA | TRBV5-6 | NA | TGTGCCAGCAGCTTAAGAGGGCTTTGGGACTATGGCTACACCTTC | CASSLRGLWDYGYTF
TRBJ2-5 | TRBD1 | TRBV3-1/TRBV3-2 | NA | TGTGCCAGCAGCCAAGAAGGGACAGGGGGACGAGGAGAGACCCAGTACTTC | CASSQEGTGGRGETQYF
TRBJ2-7 | TRBD1 | TRBV6-5 | NA | TGTGCCAGCCGCGGACAGGTGCTCCTGGAGCAGTACTTC | CASRGQVLLEQYF
TRBJ1-3 | NA | TRBV28 | NA | TGTGCCAGCAGTTTTAGCTCTGGAAACACCATATATTTT | CASSFSSGNTIYF
TRBJ2-7 | NA | TRBV19 | NA | TGTGCCAGTAGTCCGAGCCCCTACGAGCAGTACTTC | CASSPSPYEQYF
TRBJ1-3 | TRBD1 | TRBV6-1 | NA | TGTGCCAGCAGTGAAGGAAAATGGACAGGCGGATCTGGAAACACCATATATTTT | CASSEGKWTGGSGNTIYF
TRBJ1-2 | TRBD1 | TRBV28 | NA | TGTGCCAGCAGTTTTGTTCGGACAGGGGTCGTACTAGGCTATGGCTACACCTTC | CASSFVRTGVVLGYGYTF
TRBJ2-3 | TRBD2 | TRBV4-1 | NA | TGCGCCAGCAGCCGGCTAGCGGGAGTCGCGGGGGATACGCAGTATTTT | CASSRLAGVAGDTQYF
TRBJ1-4 | TRBD1 | TRBV28 | NA | TGTGCCAGCAGTTTTTCGGGACAGAATGAAAAACTGTTTTTT | CASSFSGQNEKLFF
TRBJ1-3 | NA | TRBV19 | once | TGTGCCAGTAGACCTCGCTCTGGAAACACCATATATTTT | CASRPRSGNTIYF
TRBJ2-5 | TRBD2 | TRBV7-2 | NA | TGTGCCAGCAGCTTAGCGGCGGGAGGTCTGGAGACCCAGTACTTC | CASSLAAGGLETQYF
TRBJ2-1 | TRBD2 | TRBV28 | NA | TGTGCCAGCAGTTTATCGGGACTAGCGAACTACAATGAGCAGTTCTTC | CASSLSGLANYNEQFF
TRBJ1-5 | NA | TRBV5-1 | NA | TGCGCCAGCAGCTCCTCGGGGTCGGGCAATCAGCCCCAGCATTTT | CASSSSGSGNQPQHF
TRBJ1-5 | NA | TRBV15 | NA | TGTGCCACCAGCAGAGACGGCCAGCCGTATAGCAATCAGCCCCAGCATTTT | CATSRDGQPYSNQPQHF
TRBJ2-3 | NA | TRBV27 | NA | TGTGCCAGCAGTCTTCTTACGATCGCGAGGCAGGGGACAGATACGCAGTATTTT | CASSLLTIARQGTDTQYF
TRBJ2-1 | TRBD2 | TRBV7-2 | NA | TGTGCCAGCAGCTTAGACACGGGAGGGACGTATAATGAGCAGTTCTTC | CASSLDTGGTYNEQFF
TRBJ2-7 | NA | TRBV6-5 | NA | TGTGCCAGCATCGGGATGGGAAACGAGCAGTACTTC | CASIGMGNEQYF
TRBJ2-7 | TRBD1 | TRBV29-1 | NA | TGCAGCTCACAACAGGGGTTGTCGGACGAGCAGTACTTC | CSSQQGLSDEQYF
TRBJ2-3 | TRBD1 | TRBV27 | NA | TGTGCCAGCAGTTTATTGGCTAGTGGGACAGGACGGGGAGATACGCAGTATTTT | CASSLLASGTGRGDTQYF
TRBJ2-1 | TRBD2 | TRBV11-1 | NA | TGTGCCAGCAGCGTTGGGACTAGCGGGATGGATGAGCAGTTCTTC | CASSVGTSGMDEQFF
TRBJ2-3 | NA | TRBV19 | NA | TGTGCCAGTAGGGTGGACCCCGGACGGACAGATACGCAGTATTTT | CASRVDPGRTDTQYF
TRBJ2-7 | NA | TRBV30 | NA | TGTGCCTGGATGTTAACAGTGGGTCGACAGTACTTC | CAWMLTVGRQYF
TRBJ2-7 | NA | TRBV3-1/TRBV3-2 | NA | TGTGCCAGCAGCCAAGGTCGTCGTGGACGGTCGACTCCCGAGCAGTACTTC | CASSQGRRGRSTPEQYF